This TCR beta chain was observed in a study of T cells in Graves' hyperthyroidism and ophthalmopathy. In the case of this clonotype: Its target is not known.

Amplified TCR beta CDR3 regions came from RNA transcripts. HTBI primers drove first-round RT-PCR of the TCR CDR3. TCRdb re-derived calls from the multiplex PCR reads in MiXCR, one entry per CDR3 protein. Among 500,000 to 750,000 distinct CDR3 sequences listed, around 14% were seen once. Losses at the gene ends were 7 bases for V and 2 bases for J; bases not matched to a gene: 4. The CDR3 has 12 residues. Germline-derived CDR1 and CDR2 are SQVTM and ANQGSEA. Whole-study findings and limits: Before onset, ophthalmopathy was predicted by the model a median around 6 months earlier.

Among the patients, aged 18 to 65, hyperthyroidism was newly diagnosed and had lasted under 2 months. Patients were excluded because of uncontrolled infection, other autoimmune disease, pregnancy or lactation. Diagnostic assessment was based on clinical symptoms, serum thyroxine and TRAb, thyroid ultrasound and orbital computed tomography. This clonotype originated in a woman aged 25-40 years with Graves' hyperthyroidism. The chain joins TRBV29-1 to TRBJ2-5, with TRBD1 identical over 7 bases. The material sequenced was blood. The CDR3 DNA is TGCAGCGCAACGACAGGGCAAGAGACCCAGTACTTC. Protein: CSATTGQETQYF.